This is a list of T cell receptor beta chains from one sample in a study of blood T cell repertoires in COVID-19. Repertoires were generated with immunoSEQ multiplex PCR, while TCRdb's copy carries only in-frame clones and drops some. This table has under 150,000 clones, roughly four fifths appearing once. Sequenced sample: peripheral blood. Receptors were obtained from a man between 40 and 49 years old with active or convalescent COVID-19. Both conserved end residues are part of each CDR3. The D gene is left open where the match is weak. The size field is filled for only some rows; it gives once, few, many or a size class.

v_call,d_call,clone_size,j_call,cdr3_aa,cdr3_nt
TRBV3-1/TRBV3-2,.,.,TRBJ2-5,CASSRLKRGETQYF,TGTGCCAGCAGCCGCCTGAAACGGGGAGAGACCCAGTACTTC
TRBV9,TRBD2,once,TRBJ2-2,CASSVAPSGDQGELFF,TGTGCCAGCAGCGTAGCACCTAGCGGGGACCAAGGGGAGCTGTTTTTT
TRBV29-1,.,.,TRBJ1-1,CSVSLGGPTEAFF,TGCAGCGTGAGCCTCGGGGGGCCCACTGAAGCTTTCTTT
TRBV5-1,.,.,TRBJ2-5,CASSLTGIQETQYF,TGCGCCAGCAGCTTGACGGGAATCCAAGAGACCCAGTACTTC
TRBV6-6,TRBD2,.,TRBJ2-7,CASSYTSGAYEQYF,TGTGCCAGCAGTTACACTAGCGGGGCCTACGAGCAGTACTTC
TRBV19,.,.,TRBJ1-5,CASSTSPTGLNQPQHF,TGTGCCAGTAGTACTTCCCCGACAGGTCTCAATCAGCCCCAGCATTTT
TRBV7-3,.,.,TRBJ2-2,CASSRDIPGELFF,TGTGCCAGCAGCCGGGACATCCCCGGGGAGCTGTTTTTT
TRBV19,.,.,TRBJ2-2,CASSIDLAGASTGELFF,TGTGCCAGTAGTATAGATCTGGCGGGGGCGTCAACGGGGGAGCTGTTTTTT
TRBV5-1,.,few,TRBJ1-1,CASSLVGAPEAFF,TGCGCCAGCAGCTTGGTGGGGGCCCCTGAAGCTTTCTTT
TRBV2,TRBD1,.,TRBJ1-5,CASSVQGSHQPQHF,TGTGCCAGCAGTGTACAGGGGTCCCACCAGCCCCAGCATTTT
TRBV11-2,.,.,TRBJ2-3,CASSLNGARGATDTQYF,TGTGCCAGCAGCTTAAACGGGGCCCGCGGGGCCACAGATACGCAGTATTTT
TRBV4-3,.,.,TRBJ2-7,CASSQARGVGEQYF,TGCGCCAGCAGCCAGGCCAGGGGAGTAGGCGAGCAGTACTTC
TRBV27,TRBD1,.,TRBJ2-7,CASSARFGQGGSYEQYF,TGTGCCAGCAGTGCCCGATTCGGACAGGGGGGGTCCTACGAGCAGTACTTC
TRBV25-1,.,.,TRBJ1-2,CASSELWSRANYGYTF,TGTGCCAGCAGTGAATTATGGAGCCGAGCTAACTATGGCTACACCTTC
TRBV2,TRBD2,.,TRBJ2-5,CASSVQQLAGVQETQYF,TGTGCCAGCAGTGTTCAGCAACTAGCGGGGGTTCAAGAGACCCAGTACTTC
TRBV6-5,TRBD1,.,TRBJ1-1,CASRTQGGPSGAFF,TGTGCCAGCAGGACACAGGGGGGGCCATCCGGAGCTTTCTTT
TRBV18,TRBD2,.,TRBJ2-7,CASSPPGEGRQYF,TGTGCCAGCTCACCACCGGGGGAGGGGCGACAGTACTTC
TRBV2,.,.,TRBJ1-5,CASSGARRNNQPQHF,TGTGCCAGCAGTGGGGCACGACGAAACAATCAGCCCCAGCATTTT
TRBV5-5,TRBD1,.,TRBJ1-1,CASSLGRDRGTEAFF,TGTGCCAGCAGCTTGGGTAGGGACAGAGGTACTGAAGCTTTCTTT
TRBV12-3/TRBV12-4,.,.,TRBJ1-3,CASTKWAHTIYF,TGTGCCAGCACCAAATGGGCCCACACCATATATTTT
TRBV12-5,.,.,TRBJ1-1,CASGDRGLDTEAFF,TGTGCTAGTGGTGATCGAGGGCTGGACACTGAAGCTTTCTTT
TRBV4-2,.,.,TRBJ2-7,CASSQDQTIPSYEQYF,TGTGCCAGCAGCCAAGATCAAACAATTCCTTCCTACGAGCAGTACTTC
TRBV21-1,.,.,TRBJ1-5,CASSKAWYVEQGDQPQHF,TGTGCCAGCAGCAAAGCATGGTACGTCGAGCAGGGTGATCAGCCCCAGCATTTT
TRBV7-9,TRBD1,.,TRBJ1-6,CASSLAGQGPLHF,TGTGCCAGCAGCTTAGCCGGACAGGGGCCCCTCCACTTT
TRBV10-1,TRBD2,.,TRBJ2-1,CASSETVLAGNEQFF,TGCGCCAGCAGTGAGACCGTATTAGCGGGGAATGAGCAGTTCTTC
TRBV9,.,.,TRBJ1-5,CASSVDWLAQHF,TGTGCCAGCAGCGTAGATTGGTTAGCCCAGCATTTT
TRBV5-5,.,once,TRBJ1-3,CASSLGAGEYSGNTIYF,TGTGCCAGCAGCTTGGGCGCAGGGGAATACTCTGGAAACACCATATATTTT
TRBV4-2,.,.,TRBJ2-7,CASSQGGTQYEQYF,TGTGCCAGCAGCCAAGGAGGTACACAATACGAGCAGTACTTC
TRBV25-1,.,.,TRBJ1-6,CASNGIGDSPLHF,TGTGCCAGCAACGGGATTGGGGATTCACCCCTCCACTTT
TRBV3-1/TRBV3-2,TRBD1,once,TRBJ2-3,CASSQGQGQDTQYF,TGTGCCAGCAGCCAGGGACAGGGGCAGGATACGCAGTATTTT
TRBV7-2,.,.,TRBJ1-3,CASSLQGTHGNTIYF,TGTGCCAGCAGCTTACAGGGAACTCATGGAAACACCATATATTTT
TRBV27,.,.,TRBJ1-5,CASSSVGMGGQPQHF,TGTGCCAGCAGTTCCGTCGGGATGGGGGGACAGCCCCAGCATTTT
TRBV19,TRBD2,.,TRBJ2-3,CASSLAGGPDTQYF,TGTGCCAGTAGCCTAGCGGGGGGCCCAGATACGCAGTATTTT
TRBV19,.,.,TRBJ1-2,CASSVSLGARYTF,TGTGCCAGTAGTGTATCCCTCGGAGCACGCTACACCTTC
TRBV6-6,TRBD1,.,TRBJ1-5,CASSPGQGSNQPQHF,TGTGCCAGCAGCCCCGGACAGGGGAGCAATCAGCCCCAGCATTTT
TRBV6-1,.,.,TRBJ2-5,CASSEAALLADTETQYF,TGTGCCAGCAGTGAAGCGGCGCTTCTGGCGGATACAGAGACCCAGTACTTC
TRBV12-3/TRBV12-4,TRBD1,.,TRBJ1-2,CASSLDRGTGYTF,TGTGCCAGCAGCTTAGACAGGGGGACTGGCTACACCTTC
TRBV30,.,.,TRBJ1-3,CAGEKVSGNTIYF,TGTGCTGGAGAAAAGGTATCTGGAAACACCATATATTTT
TRBV7-3,TRBD2,.,TRBJ2-1,CASSATPLAGGGNEQFF,TGTGCCAGCAGCGCCACTCCCCTAGCGGGGGGTGGCAATGAGCAGTTCTTC
TRBV21-1,.,few,TRBJ2-7,CASSRDRPYEQYF,TGTGCCAGCAGCCGGGACAGGCCCTACGAGCAGTACTTC
TRBV5-4,.,.,TRBJ2-3,CASSLKRGGISTDTQYF,TGTGCCAGCAGCCTAAAACGCGGTGGAATAAGCACAGATACGCAGTATTTT
TRBV7-3,.,.,TRBJ2-1,CASSQRGNEQFF,TGTGCCAGCAGCCAAAGGGGTAATGAGCAGTTCTTC
TRBV5-1,TRBD2,.,TRBJ2-3,CASTQLAGSTDTQYF,TGCGCCAGCACCCAACTAGCGGGGAGCACAGATACGCAGTATTTT
TRBV5-1,TRBD1,once,TRBJ2-5,CASSLAGTGGQETQYF,TGCGCCAGCAGCCTGGCCGGGACAGGGGGCCAAGAGACCCAGTACTTC
TRBV12-3/TRBV12-4,TRBD1,.,TRBJ1-5,CASSLGGQGFF,TGTGCCAGCAGCCTAGGGGGACAGGGTTTTTTT
TRBV7-2,.,once,TRBJ1-2,CASSLAVTEGYGYTF,TGTGCCAGCAGCTTAGCGGTGACTGAAGGCTATGGCTACACCTTC